This TCR beta chain appears in the sequencing data of a study of T cells in Graves' hyperthyroidism and ophthalmopathy (dated by TCRdb to between 2018 and 2021). Study-wide context: Peripheral blood samples were taken at initial diagnosis, before any treatment was given. The 95 to 100 discovery patients were divided at random into training and test sets in a 7:3 ratio. Prospective prediction of ophthalmopathy was tested in an independent validation cohort of 18 to 20 hyperthyroidism patients and 17 patients who later progressed to ophthalmopathy. TCR Vbeta CDR3 sequencing of some 140 peripheral blood samples (fewer than 45 ophthalmopathy, approximately 80 hyperthyroidism and roughly 17 progressor patients) is reported in the paper. Following sampling, methimazole starting at 30 mg daily was given to hyperthyroidism patients, and high-dose intravenous methylprednisolone was given to ophthalmopathy patients. TCR V-J signatures able to tell the groups apart were searched for in a discovery cohort of approximately 95 patients, of whom roughly 42 had Graves' ophthalmopathy and 55 to 60 had stable Graves' hyperthyroidism. Thyroid tissue and blood T-cell repertoires from six or seven Graves' hyperthyroidism patients were also compared in the study. General conclusions and limits of the study: In validation, the model predicted progression to ophthalmopathy with approximately 69% sensitivity and 72% to 85% specificity, a median of 6.5 months before onset. In cross-validation, a model built on a 13 V-J signature told ophthalmopathy apart from stable hyperthyroidism with 85% to 90% sensitivity and approximately 81% specificity, and in testing the same model reached 80%/75%. Most expanded thyroid clonotypes (frequency above 0.001) were also found in blood, which suggests that blood repertoires may mirror thyroid immune responses. No statistical method was used to set the sample size in advance, and investigators knew the group allocation.

Concerning this clonotype itself: Its antigen target is currently unknown. No quality values exist for individual bases; no much larger clone is one base distant.

The germline V gene supplies CDR1 MNHNS and CDR2 SASEGT. Trimming removed 5 bases from V and 0 bases from J, leaving 11 bases between the germline ends. The CDR3 contains 16 residues, cysteine and phenylalanine counted. The kept DNA is CDR3 alone, 48 bases in frame from the first base. Hyperthyroidism patients were newly diagnosed, had a disease duration of under 2 months, and were aged 18 to 65 years. Any patient with an uncontrolled infection, another autoimmune disease, pregnancy or lactation was excluded. Clinical symptoms, serum thyroxine and TRAb, thyroid ultrasound, and orbital computed tomography formed the basis for the diagnoses. Blood from progressor patients was collected at the time of first diagnosis with hyperthyroidism, before any ophthalmopathy symptoms had appeared. PBMCs were isolated from about 10 ml of fresh peripheral blood by Ficoll-Paque density gradient centrifugation. Progressor patients were first diagnosed with Graves' hyperthyroidism and then developed ophthalmopathy during follow-up. Trizol reagent was used to extract total RNA, and RNA quality was then checked on an Agilent 2100 Bioanalyzer.

The TCR beta CDR3 regions were amplified from the RNA transcripts. A first-round RT-PCR of the TCR CDR3 used the HTBI primer set with the Qiagen OneStep RT-PCR kit. Libraries were constructed in a second round of multiplex PCR, after which size selection and purification were performed. The libraries were sequenced on an Illumina HiSeq2000 using paired-end 100 bp reads. The original pipeline was this. SOAPnuke was used to process the raw data, throwing out any read that contained adapters or uncalled bases, had a mean Phred below 15, or lacked an exact constant-primer or identifier match. High-quality paired reads were merged with COPE v1.2.5, and unique nucleotide sequences were defined as clonotypes. MiTCR v1.1 was used to align clonotypes to the IMGT TRBV, TRBD and TRBJ reference segments. The analysis was restricted to V-J combinations with a frequency above 0.0001, which together covered 98% to 99.2% of the repertoires. A TCS score was defined as the ratio between F50 (clonal expansion) and ExV (chaos), using BLOSUM62-based TCRdist between CDR3 peptides within each V-J. Welch's t-statistics and random forest reduced roughly 530 V-J features to 13, which were used in a naive Bayes classifier (R e1071). Through fastp at Q25 and MiXCR, TCRdb rebuilt clones from the public reads, retaining in-frame beta chains. For every CDR3 protein sequence, its rows merge into one entry that carries the most common genes and DNA. The V and J calls reflect TCRdb's pipeline rather than the authors' work. For this sample there are 690,000 or so distinct CDR3 sequences; about 17% appear just once. The ten biggest clones cover over 15% of the sample.

This clonotype originated in a woman in her forties or fifties with Graves' hyperthyroidism that later progressed to Graves' ophthalmopathy. Sample: blood. The V and J segments used are TRBV6-1 and TRBJ2-6, with TRBD1 tentatively as D gene (5 bases match). The CDR3 in this case is CASSYQGPSGANVLTF. The nucleotide sequence is TGTGCCAGCAGTTATCAGGGTCCCTCTGGGGCCAACGTCCTGACTTTC.